This passage covers 25 T cell receptor beta chains from one sample sequenced in a study of T cell changes during pregnancy in multiple sclerosis. Assay used: immunoSEQ multiplex PCR; TCRdb lists only in-frame clones, some missing. The top ten clones hold around 7% of a sample with about 20,000 clones, around 90% of them seen once. The sample in question was CD8+ T cells from peripheral blood mononuclear cells, obtained in the third trimester of pregnancy. The receptors come from a female donor in good health, enrolled as a control in a pregnancy study.

V and J are TRBV4-2 and TRBJ2-3; D not certain. CDR1 and CDR2 (germline): LGHNA, YNFKEQ. V dropped 6 bases and J dropped 4 bases, with 14 bases sitting between them. CDR3 size: 14 residues. This CDR3 reads CASSPSPQADTQYF. For the CDR3, the DNA is TGTGCCAGCAGTCCCAGTCCTCAGGCAGATACGCAGTATTTT.

Notes on this clone: The same CDR3 arises from other DNA sequences in this sample as well. The CDR3 here is CSVEDNGYTF. The CDR3 nucleotides read TGCAGCGTTGAAGACAATGGCTACACCTTC. V and J are TRBV29-1 and TRBJ1-2; D unclear. Trimming removed 0 bases at V and 6 bases at J, with 2 bases between. This CDR3 contains 10 residues. Per germline, CDR1 SQVTM and CDR2 ANQGSEA.

The chain links TRBV5-4 to TRBJ1-1; 10 bases agree with TRBD1. The J segment lost 10 bases and the V segment lost 4 bases, leaving 4 bases of the junction unmatched. The CDR3 extends over 12 amino acids. From germline, CDR1 is SGHNT and CDR2 YYREEE (reference sequence). This chain's CDR3 is CASSGTGVGAFF. In DNA form, the CDR3 reads TGTGCCAGCAGCGGGACAGGGGTAGGAGCTTTCTTT.

The rearrangement links TRBV7-6 to TRBJ2-2; the D is unclear. Trimming removed 2 bases at V and 7 bases at J, with 8 bases between. Germline lookup yields CDR1 SGHVS and CDR2 FNYEAQ. This CDR3 contains 13 residues. CDR3 DNA sequence: TGTGCCAGCAGCTTAATCCAGAACGGGGAGCTGTTTTTT. Its translation: CASSLIQNGELFF.

The V and J genes are TRBV6-6 and TRBJ1-6, with unresolved D. The V end lost 0 bases, the J end lost 7 bases, and 7 bases lay between the germline ends. Germline values: CDR1 MNHNY, CDR2 SVGAGI (reference sequence). The CDR3 is 14 amino acids. CDR3 DNA sequence: TGTGCCAGCAGTTACTCGGCGGGAAATTCACCCCTCCACTTT. It translates to CASSYSAGNSPLHF.

The rearrangement uses TRBV7-8 and TRBJ2-7, with TRBD2 identical over 12 bases. Germline loops: CDR1 SGHVS, CDR2 FQNEAQ. Trimming at V came to 1 base and at J to 4 bases, leaving 11 bases not matched to a gene. This CDR3 is built from 18 residues. CDR3 sequence reads: CASSLGLAGVMVMYEQYF. The CDR3 DNA sequence: TGTGCCAGCAGCTTAGGACTAGCGGGAGTAATGGTTATGTACGAGCAGTACTTC.

CDR3 sequence reads: CASSFAGLTQYF. DNA of the CDR3: TGTGCCAGCAGCTTTGCGGGACTGACGCAGTATTTT. V usage is TRBV5-6 and J usage is TRBJ2-3, with TRBD2 as a possible D gene (6 bases). Germline V lookup: CDR1 SGHDT, CDR2 YYEEEE. The CDR3 runs 12 residues. V lost 2 bases to trimming and J lost 9 bases, with 10 bases between them.

The chain carries TRBV4-3 and TRBJ2-7; TRBD1 aligns across 9 bases. The germline V gene has CDR1 LGHNA and CDR2 YSLEER. This CDR3 region has 15 residues. With V trimmed by 0 bases and J by 2 bases, 2 bases remained unmatched. The CDR3 is CASSQEGTGTYEQYF. CDR3 sequence (DNA): TGCGCCAGCAGCCAAGAAGGGACAGGGACCTACGAGCAGTACTTC.

This rearrangement joins TRBV14 to TRBJ2-3, with 7 bases lining up with TRBD2. The CDR3 runs to 14 residues. V was clipped by 4 bases and J by 6 bases; unmatched bases: 7. Germline CDR1 is SGHDN and CDR2 is FVKESK. CDR3 loop: CASSPTGLGDTQYF. The CDR3 DNA is TGTGCCAGCAGCCCCACCGGACTAGGGGATACGCAGTATTTT.

This clone was found once. The rearrangement uses TRBV10-1 and TRBJ1-2; TRBD1 matches 7 bases. The ends lost 7 bases at V and 3 bases at J; junction bases unmatched: 14. This CDR3 contains 16 residues. CDR1 and CDR2 (germline): WNHNN, SYGVQD (reference sequence). As DNA, the CDR3 is TGCGCCAGCAAGAAGGGGGCCGAGCGGAATGACTATGGCTACACCTTC. This gives the protein CASKKGAERNDYGYTF.

The chain links TRBV13 to TRBJ2-1; D not certain. Germline V lookup: CDR1 PRHDT, CDR2 FYEKMQ (reference sequence). This CDR3 has 11 residues. Between the trimmed V and J ends, which lost 5 bases and 4 bases, there was a span of 3 bases. DNA of the CDR3: TGTGCCAGCAGCCTGTACAATGAGCAGTTCTTC. Protein product: CASSLYNEQFF.

The V and J genes are TRBV6-5 and TRBJ1-6; 8 bases are shared with TRBD1. The CDR3 sequence is 15 residues long. V lost 5 bases and J lost 12; bases outside the gene matches: 12. Germline values: CDR1 MNHEY, CDR2 SVGAGI. DNA of the CDR3: TGTGCCAGCAGTATAGGGCAGGGGGCTTTTTTACCCCTCCACTTT. It encodes CASSIGQGAFLPLHF.

The V call is TRBV6-4, the J call TRBJ2-1; 10 nucleotides line up with TRBD1. Germline V lookup: CDR1 MRHNA, CDR2 SNTAGT. The CDR3 covers 16 residues. V lost 3 bases, J lost 5 bases, and 7 bases stayed unmatched. CDR3 in DNA: TGTGCCAGCAGTGAGGGGGCGGGACAGGGGAACAATGAGCAGTTCTTC. Encoded protein: CASSEGAGQGNNEQFF.

The V and J genes are TRBV28 and TRBJ2-5; no definite D call. This CDR3 region has 14 residues. The germline V gene has CDR1 MDHEN and CDR2 SYDVKM. Trimming removed 1 base from V and 1 base from J, with 7 bases in between. This chain's CDR3 is CASSLYQSQETQYF. The CDR3 region has the DNA TGTGCCAGCAGTTTATATCAGTCCCAAGAGACCCAGTACTTC.

The J gene is TRBJ2-5, the V gene TRBV5-1, with 11 bases that match TRBD1. The length of the CDR3 is 16 residues. The V segment lost 5 bases and the J segment 4 bases; nucleotides outside the gene matches: 10. Germline V gene lookup returns CDR1 SGHRS and CDR2 YFSETQ. As DNA, the CDR3 is TGCGCCAGCAGATTCGGACAGGGGGCATTAGGAGAGACCCAGTACTTC. Translation: CASRFGQGALGETQYF.

The rearrangement links TRBV15 to TRBJ2-2; the match to TRBD1 covers 10 bases. CDR1 and CDR2 from the germline V gene are LNHNV and YYDKDF (reference sequence). Trimming at V came to 5 bases and at J to 3 bases, leaving 6 bases not matched to a gene. The CDR3 consists of 16 residues. CDR3: CATSDTGTGDTGELFF. DNA for the CDR3: TGTGCCACCAGCGATACCGGGACAGGGGACACCGGGGAGCTGTTTTTT.

The J gene is TRBJ2-1, the V gene TRBV5-6; 8 bases map to TRBD2. Germline V CDR1 and CDR2: SGHDT, YYEEEE. The CDR3 totals 15 residues. The J segment lost 3 bases and the V segment lost 7 bases, leaving 9 bases of the junction unmatched. CDR3 sequence: CASQPPSGLYNEQFF. CDR3 nucleotide sequence: TGTGCCAGCCAACCCCCTAGCGGGCTCTACAATGAGCAGTTCTTC.

The chain couples TRBV29-1 to TRBJ2-6; D unclear. Germline V gene data show CDR1 as SQVTM and CDR2 as ANQGSEA. Trimming stripped 3 bases from V and 3 bases from J, with 3 bases between. This CDR3 contains 12 residues. Here the CDR3 DNA reads TGCAGCGTTGACTTTGGGGCCAACGTCCTGACTTTC. It is translated as CSVDFGANVLTF.

V gene TRBV28 combines with J gene TRBJ2-3; D is unresolved. Germline CDR1 is MDHEN and CDR2 is SYDVKM. V was cut by 5 bases and J by 0 bases, with 9 bases left in between. CDR3 length: 14 residues. DNA of the CDR3: TGTGCCAGCAGTCCCCTGCTAAGCACAGATACGCAGTATTTT. It encodes CASSPLLSTDTQYF.

The sample holds a few counts of this clone. CDR3 sequence reads: CAWSAGTGDYTQYF. The CDR3 DNA follows: TGTGCCTGGAGTGCCGGGACAGGGGATTATACGCAGTATTTT. The V gene is TRBV30, the J gene TRBJ2-3; the match to TRBD1 covers 10 bases. The length of the CDR3 is 14 residues. Germline V gene lookup returns CDR1 GTSNPN and CDR2 SVGIG (reference sequence). Germline trimming cut 1 base from V and 7 bases from J; bases unmatched to any gene: 5. The whole variable domain, filled in from reference TRBV30 and TRBJ2-3, reads SQTIHQWPATLVQPVGSPLSLECTVEGTSNPNLYWYRQAAGRGLQLLFYSVGIGQISSEVPQNLSASRPQDRQFILSSKKLLLSDSGFYLCAWSAGTGDYTQYFGPGTRLTVL.

This clone came up once. This chain connects TRBV5-4 to TRBJ1-1; D is unclear. The CDR3 is made up of 14 amino acids. Looked up from germline, CDR1 is SGHNT and CDR2 is YYREEE (reference sequence). Trimming shortened V by 4 bases and J by 4 bases, and 14 bases separated the two germline ends. Written as DNA, the CDR3 is TGTGCCAGCAGCGCCCGGGAACAGCTCACTGAAGCTTTCTTT. As protein: CASSAREQLTEAFF.

CDR3 in DNA: TGTGCCAGCAGTTTTTCCCCTTTGGGAGGGCCCCCTGGCTACACCTTC. Translating it yields CASSFSPLGGPPGYTF. This sequence joins TRBV27 and TRBJ1-2; D is unresolved. The CDR3 loop spans 16 amino acids. V lost 3 bases to trimming and J lost 7 bases, with 21 bases between them. Germline lookup yields CDR1 MNHEY and CDR2 SMNVEV (reference sequence).

This CDR3 reads CASSQEASGLSSYNEQFF. CDR3 in DNA: TGCGCCAGCAGCCAAGAGGCTAGCGGGTTGAGCTCCTACAATGAGCAGTTCTTC. This chain connects TRBV4-3 to TRBJ2-1; TRBD2 aligns across 8 bases. Germline loops: CDR1 LGHNA, CDR2 YSLEER. V lost 0 bases and J lost 0; bases outside the gene matches: 7. The CDR3 runs to 18 residues.

As regards this clone: This sample includes further DNA sequences coding for the same CDR3. The rearrangement joins TRBV6-4 to TRBJ2-7, with TRBD1 matching over 11 bases. Germline V gene sequence: CDR1 MRHNA, CDR2 SNTAGT. Losses at the gene ends were 4 bases for V and 0 bases for J; bases not matched to a gene: 2. CDR3 size: 15 residues. The CDR3 DNA reads TGTGCCAGCAGTGTTGGGACAGGGGGCTCCTACGAGCAGTACTTC. It is translated as CASSVGTGGSYEQYF.

The CDR3 sequence is CASSYSMGQEAFF. The CDR3 DNA sequence: TGTGCCAGCAGTTACTCGATGGGACAGGAAGCTTTCTTT. The rearrangement joins TRBV6-5 to TRBJ1-1, with TRBD1 matching over 7 bases. The CDR3 contains 13 residues. In germline, CDR1 is MNHEY, CDR2 SVGAGI. The V and J ends lost 0 bases and 8 bases, in that order; junction bases with no gene match: 3.